This passage covers 13 T cell receptor beta chains from one sample sequenced in a study of technical replicates of blood from several donors. Some clones are missing from TCRdb's copy, which holds only in-frame ones; the method was immunoSEQ multiplex PCR. The sample carries under 90,000 clones, approximately 96% recorded once. The sample comprised T cells isolated from PBMCs. Receptor source: a human donor in good health.

CDR3 sequence (DNA): TGCGCCAGCAGCATGGGGCAGGGGGACATTCAGTACTTC. This gives the protein CASSMGQGDIQYF. The rearrangement joins TRBV5-1 to TRBJ2-4; TRBD1 aligns across 7 bases. CDR1 and CDR2 (germline): SGHRS, YFSETQ. The CDR3 is 13 residues long. V dropped 4 bases and J dropped 8; count of bases not matched to a gene: 6.

The gene calls are TRBV7-9 and TRBJ2-5; perhaps TRBD2 as D (5 bases). CDR1 and CDR2 from the germline V gene are SEHNR and FQNEAQ (reference sequence). The length of the CDR3 is 17 residues. V was cut by 4 bases and J by 0 bases, with 18 bases left in between. DNA for the CDR3: TGTGCCAGCAGCTCCGCGGCGTACGGCGGGCACCAAGAGACCCAGTACTTC. Its protein is CASSSAAYGGHQETQYF.

The V call is TRBV5-1, the J call TRBJ1-2; 7 bases are shared with TRBD1. Germline CDR1 and CDR2: SGHRS and YFSETQ. There are 15 residues in the CDR3. V dropped 4 bases and J dropped 3; count of bases not matched to a gene: 9. The CDR3 spells CASSRPGTDHYGYTF. In nucleotides, the CDR3 is TGCGCCAGCAGCCGACCCGGGACAGACCACTATGGCTACACCTTC. The variable domain in full, with the rest retrieved from reference TRBV5-1 and TRBJ1-2, is KAGVTQTPRYLIKTRGQQVTLSCSPISGHRSVSWYQQTPGQGLQFLFEYFSETQRNKGNFPGRFSGRQFSNSRSEMNVSTLELGDSALYLCASSRPGTDHYGYTFGSGTRLTVV.

The chain carries TRBV6-1 and TRBJ2-2; 7 nucleotides align to TRBD2. Trimming cost V 5 bases and J 1 base; bases outside gene matches: 4. This CDR3 has 15 amino acids. Germline CDR1 is MNHNS and CDR2 is SASEGT. The CDR3 bases are TGTGCCAGCAGTCCGCAGCGGGAGAACACCGGGGAGCTGTTTTTT. Its protein is CASSPQRENTGELFF.

The rearrangement links TRBV7-6 to TRBJ2-1, with TRBD2 matching 7 bases. Germline assignment: CDR1 SGHVS and CDR2 FNYEAQ. This CDR3 region has 18 residues. J gave up 0 bases and V 6 bases, and 14 bases lay outside the gene matches. The CDR3 region is CASSTLLGLVISYNEQFF. The DNA of the CDR3 is TGTGCCAGCAGTACACTCCTTGGACTAGTGATCTCCTACAATGAGCAGTTCTTC.

The chain has TRBV7-9 and TRBJ1-2, with D perhaps TRBD1 (6 bases). Trimming left V 1 base short and J 4 bases short, with 13 bases between. Per germline, CDR1 SEHNR and CDR2 FQNEAQ (reference sequence). The CDR3 runs to 15 residues. The CDR3, as DNA: TGTGCCAGCAGCTTAGATAGTGGACAGATCTATGGCTACACCTTC. It is translated as CASSLDSGQIYGYTF.

The chain joins TRBV7-2 to TRBJ2-1; 8 bases align to TRBD2. CDR3 length: 14 residues. Germline V gene data show CDR1 as SGHTA and CDR2 as FQGNSA. V lost 8 bases, J lost 4 bases, and 7 bases stayed unmatched. The CDR3 DNA reads TGTGCCAGCGGGCGGGGGGCAGGATACAATGAGCAGTTCTTC. It translates to CASGRGAGYNEQFF.

This sequence joins TRBV27 and TRBJ2-1, with D possibly matching TRBD1 (7 bases). Germline CDR1 is MNHEY and CDR2 is SMNVEV (reference sequence). Trimming pared 7 bases from V and 3 bases from J, leaving 10 bases between. CDR3 size: 13 residues. Written as DNA, the CDR3 is TGTGCCAGCACGGGGGACAGCTACAATGAGCAGTTCTTC. Residues: CASTGDSYNEQFF.

The chain carries TRBV30 and TRBJ2-5, with TRBD2 matching over 12 bases. The CDR3 consists of 17 residues. Germline loops: CDR1 GTSNPN, CDR2 SVGIG (reference sequence). The ends lost 2 bases at V and 1 base at J; junction bases unmatched: 8. CDR3 sequence reads: CAWSRLLLAGGQETQYF. CDR3 coding DNA: TGTGCCTGGAGTCGCCTCCTACTAGCGGGGGGCCAAGAGACCCAGTACTTC.

CDR3 amino acids: CAWSSRGASTDTQYF. The DNA for the CDR3 is TGTGCCTGGAGTAGTCGGGGGGCTAGCACAGATACGCAGTATTTT. The rearrangement uses TRBV30 and TRBJ2-3, with D perhaps TRBD2 (7 bases). V was pared by 2 bases and J by 0 bases, with 12 bases between. Per germline, CDR1 GTSNPN and CDR2 SVGIG (reference sequence). CDR3 length: 15 residues.

This clone came up a few times. The chain joins TRBV7-9 to TRBJ1-1, with D perhaps TRBD1 (5 bases). The CDR3 length is 13 residues. Germline V gene data show CDR1 as SEHNR and CDR2 as FQNEAQ (reference sequence). The V end lost 2 bases, the J end lost 3 bases, and 7 bases lay between the germline ends. The CDR3 reads CASSLWGDTEAFF. The CDR3 DNA reads TGTGCCAGCAGCTTATGGGGGGACACTGAAGCTTTCTTT.

V usage is TRBV5-4 and J usage is TRBJ1-5; D is possibly TRBD1 (6 bases). Germline loops: CDR1 SGHNT, CDR2 YYREEE (reference sequence). V was cut by 4 bases and J by 5 bases, with 10 bases left in between. There are 13 residues in the CDR3. The CDR3 bases are TGTGCCAGCAGCAGGGACATTGATCAGCCCCAGCATTTT. This sequence encodes CASSRDIDQPQHF.

V gene TRBV2 combines with J gene TRBJ2-1; 11 nucleotides match TRBD2. Germline CDR1 is SNHLY and CDR2 is FYNNEI. The CDR3 is 15 residues long. The V gene end was trimmed by 6 bases and the J gene end by 7 bases; junction bases not matched to a gene: 8. This CDR3 reads CASRPGLAAGNEQFF. The CDR3 DNA reads as TGTGCCAGCAGGCCGGGACTAGCGGCGGGAAATGAGCAGTTCTTC.